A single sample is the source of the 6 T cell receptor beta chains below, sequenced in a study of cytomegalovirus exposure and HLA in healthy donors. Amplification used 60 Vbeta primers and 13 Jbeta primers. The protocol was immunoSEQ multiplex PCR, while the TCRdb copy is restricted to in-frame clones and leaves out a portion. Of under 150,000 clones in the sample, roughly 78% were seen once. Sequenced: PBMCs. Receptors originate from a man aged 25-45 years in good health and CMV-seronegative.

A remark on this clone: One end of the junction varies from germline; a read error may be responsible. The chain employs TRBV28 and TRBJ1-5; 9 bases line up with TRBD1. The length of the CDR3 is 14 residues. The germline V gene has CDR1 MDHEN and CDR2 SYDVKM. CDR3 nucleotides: TGTGCCAGCAGACCCGGACAGGGGAATCAGCCCCAGAATTTT. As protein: CASRPGQGNQPQNF.

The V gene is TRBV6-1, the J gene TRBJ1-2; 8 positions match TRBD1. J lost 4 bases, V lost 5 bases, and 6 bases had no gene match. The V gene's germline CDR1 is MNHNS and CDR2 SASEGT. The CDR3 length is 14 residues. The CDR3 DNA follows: TGTGCCAGCAGTTCGGACAGGGCGGGCTATGGCTACACCTTC. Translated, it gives CASSSDRAGYGYTF.

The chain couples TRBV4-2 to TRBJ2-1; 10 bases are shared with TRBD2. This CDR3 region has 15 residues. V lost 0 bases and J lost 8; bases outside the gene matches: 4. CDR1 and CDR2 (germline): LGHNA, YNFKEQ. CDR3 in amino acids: CASSQEAGGPYEQFF. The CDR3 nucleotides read TGTGCCAGCAGCCAAGAAGCGGGAGGGCCCTATGAGCAGTTCTTC.

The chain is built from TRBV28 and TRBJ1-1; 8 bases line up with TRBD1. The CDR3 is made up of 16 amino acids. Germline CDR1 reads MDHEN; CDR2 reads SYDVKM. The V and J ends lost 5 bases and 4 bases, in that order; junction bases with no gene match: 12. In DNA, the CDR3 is TGTGCCAGCAGTAGATCCTCCGGGACAGGATTCACTGAAGCTTTCTTT. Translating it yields CASSRSSGTGFTEAFF.

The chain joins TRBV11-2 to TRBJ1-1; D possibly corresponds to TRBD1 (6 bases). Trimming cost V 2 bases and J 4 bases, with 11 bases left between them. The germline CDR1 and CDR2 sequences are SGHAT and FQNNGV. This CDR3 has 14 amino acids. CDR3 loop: CASSLMRGGTEAFF. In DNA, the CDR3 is TGTGCCAGCAGCTTAATGAGGGGGGGCACTGAAGCTTTCTTT. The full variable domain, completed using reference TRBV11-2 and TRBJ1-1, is EAGVAQSPRYKIIEKRQSVAFWCNPISGHATLYWYQQILGQGPKLLIQFQNNGVVDDSQLPKDRFSAERLKGVDSTLKIQPAKLEDSAVYLCASSLMRGGTEAFFGQGTRLTVV.

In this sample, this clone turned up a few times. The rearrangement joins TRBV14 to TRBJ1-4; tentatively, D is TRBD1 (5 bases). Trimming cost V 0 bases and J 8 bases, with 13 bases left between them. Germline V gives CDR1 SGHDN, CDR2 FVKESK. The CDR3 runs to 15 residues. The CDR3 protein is CASSQEGGPGEKLFF. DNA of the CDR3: TGTGCCAGCAGCCAAGAGGGAGGGCCAGGGGAAAAACTGTTTTTT.